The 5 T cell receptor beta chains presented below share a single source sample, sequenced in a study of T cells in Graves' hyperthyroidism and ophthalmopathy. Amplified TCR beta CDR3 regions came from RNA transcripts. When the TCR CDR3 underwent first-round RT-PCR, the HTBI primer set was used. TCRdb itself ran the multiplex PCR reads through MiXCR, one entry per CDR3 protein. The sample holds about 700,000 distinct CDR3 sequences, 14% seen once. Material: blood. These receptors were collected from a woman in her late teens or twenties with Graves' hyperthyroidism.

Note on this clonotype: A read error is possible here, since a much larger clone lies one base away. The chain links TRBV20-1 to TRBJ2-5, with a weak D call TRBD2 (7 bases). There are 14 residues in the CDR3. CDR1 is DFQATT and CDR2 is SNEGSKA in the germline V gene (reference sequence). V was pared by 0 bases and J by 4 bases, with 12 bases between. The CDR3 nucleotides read TGCAGTGCTAGAGAAGGGGGGGGGGGAGAGACCCAGTACTTC. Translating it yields CSAREGGGGETQYF.

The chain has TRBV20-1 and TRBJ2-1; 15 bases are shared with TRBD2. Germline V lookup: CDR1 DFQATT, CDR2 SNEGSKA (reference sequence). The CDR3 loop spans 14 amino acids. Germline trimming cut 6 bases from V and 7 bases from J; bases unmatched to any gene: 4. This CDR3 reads CSARTSGRDNEQFF. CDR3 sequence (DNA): TGCAGTGCCCGGACTAGCGGGAGGGATAATGAGCAGTTCTTC.

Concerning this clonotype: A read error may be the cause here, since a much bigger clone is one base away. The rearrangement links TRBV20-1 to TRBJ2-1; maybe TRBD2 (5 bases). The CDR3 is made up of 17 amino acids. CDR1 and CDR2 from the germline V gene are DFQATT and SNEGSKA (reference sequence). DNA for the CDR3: TGCAGTACTAGAGGCCGCCTCCCCCCGAGTCCCTACAATGAGCAGTTCTTC. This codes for CSTRGRLPPSPYNEQFF.

CDR3 sequence (DNA): TGTGCCAGCAGCCGCGGGGGCTGGGCGATACGAGATGAGCAGTTCTTC. Its protein is CASSRGGWAIRDEQFF. This sequence joins TRBV14 and TRBJ2-1; maybe TRBD2 (7 bases). V was trimmed by 4 bases and J by 8 bases, leaving 21 bases between them. In germline, CDR1 is SGHDN, CDR2 FVKESK. The CDR3 extends over 16 amino acids.

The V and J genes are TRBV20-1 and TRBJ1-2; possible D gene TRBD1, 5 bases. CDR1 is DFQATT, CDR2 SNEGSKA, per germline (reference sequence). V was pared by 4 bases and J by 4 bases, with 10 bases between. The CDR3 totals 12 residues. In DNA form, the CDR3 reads TGCAGTGCTAAGACAGAGCCCTATGGCTACACCTTC. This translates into CSAKTEPYGYTF.